The clone carrying this T cell receptor beta chain was counted a single time. The antigen is undetermined. The entry originates in a study of cytomegalovirus exposure and HLA in healthy donors. A multiplex PCR was run with 60 Vbeta primers and 13 Jbeta primers. The method was immunoSEQ multiplex PCR; TCRdb's version includes in-frame clones alone and lacks a portion of them. The table includes more than 95,000 clones, roughly 9% detected once. General study results and limits: Under in vitro conditions, three CMV-associated chains were confirmed as specific for CMV antigens. Later findings reportedly placed an Asian-associated ancestry cluster below the roughly 700-donor mean for N-insertions. The authors reported that TCR beta sequences could predict HLA-A and HLA-B alleles. These predictions were accurate for most subjects in the first cohort.

The source is a man between 25 and 39 years old in good health and CMV-seronegative. The material sequenced was PBMCs.

CDR3 sequence: CGLCGRSADTQYF. The DNA of the CDR3 is TGCGGACTTTGCGGGAGGAGTGCAGATACGCAGTATTTT. The chain joins TRBV10-1 to TRBJ2-3; 8 bases match TRBD2. This CDR3 comprises 13 residues. Germline lookup yields CDR1 WNHNN and CDR2 SYGVQD (reference sequence).